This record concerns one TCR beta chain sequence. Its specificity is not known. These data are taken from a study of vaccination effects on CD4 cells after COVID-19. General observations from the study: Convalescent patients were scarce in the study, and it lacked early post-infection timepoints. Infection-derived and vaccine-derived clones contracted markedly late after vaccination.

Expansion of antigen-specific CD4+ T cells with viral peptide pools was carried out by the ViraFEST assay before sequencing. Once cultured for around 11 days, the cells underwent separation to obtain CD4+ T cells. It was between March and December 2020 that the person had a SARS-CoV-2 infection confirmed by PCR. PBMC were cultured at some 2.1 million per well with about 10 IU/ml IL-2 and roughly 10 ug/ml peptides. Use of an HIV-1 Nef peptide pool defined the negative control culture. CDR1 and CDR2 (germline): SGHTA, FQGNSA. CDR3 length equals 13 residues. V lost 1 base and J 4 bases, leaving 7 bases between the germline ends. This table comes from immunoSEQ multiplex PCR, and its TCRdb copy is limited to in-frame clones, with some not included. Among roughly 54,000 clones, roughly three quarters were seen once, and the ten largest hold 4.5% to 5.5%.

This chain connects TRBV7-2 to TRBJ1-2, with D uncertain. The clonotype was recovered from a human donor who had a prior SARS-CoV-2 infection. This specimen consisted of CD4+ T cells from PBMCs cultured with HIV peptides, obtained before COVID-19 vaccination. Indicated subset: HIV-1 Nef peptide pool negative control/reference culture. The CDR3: CASSLGNTYGYTF. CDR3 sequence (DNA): TGTGCCAGCAGCTTAGGGAATACCTATGGCTACACCTTC.